Presented here are 26 T cell receptor beta chains from one specimen sequenced in a study of blood T cells in healthy people across ages. A second PCR, run for roughly 7 to 11 cycles, used a sample-barcoded 5' primer plus a J-beta primer mix. From the 5' RACE reads, TCRdb called clonotypes with MiXCR, one entry per CDR3 protein. The sample has some 900,000 distinct CDR3 sequences; more than 25% are singletons. The sample was blood. The receptors stem from a woman aged 80 or over in good health.

This clonotype occurred many times. The genes are TRBV3-1 and TRBJ1-2; D unclear. CDR3 length: 13 residues. The V gene's germline CDR1 is LGHDT and CDR2 YNNKEL (reference sequence). The ends were cut back, 1 base at V and 4 bases at J, with 7 bases in the middle. This CDR3 reads CASSQGAVYGYTF. The CDR3 DNA reads as TGTGCCAGCAGCCAAGGGGCAGTCTATGGCTACACCTTC.

The table lists this clonotype with many counts. The V gene is TRBV6-1, the J gene TRBJ1-2; D possibly corresponds to TRBD1 (6 bases). This CDR3 is 15 amino acids long. V was clipped by 0 bases and J by 4 bases, with 12 bases between them. Germline V CDR1 and CDR2: MNHNS, SASEGT. The CDR3 loop reads CASSEALGQGYGYTF. The CDR3 coding sequence is TGTGCCAGCAGTGAAGCATTGGGACAAGGCTATGGCTACACCTTC.

Many counts were recorded for this clonotype. CDR3: CASSRDRAVGANVLTF. For the CDR3, the DNA is TGTGCCAGCAGCCGGGACAGGGCAGTTGGGGCCAACGTCCTGACTTTC. The J gene is TRBJ2-6, the V gene TRBV25-1; 9 bases align to TRBD1. Per the germline V gene, CDR1 is MGHDK and CDR2 is SYGVNS. With V trimmed by 6 bases and J by 3 bases, 6 bases remained unmatched. The CDR3 spans 16 residues.

This clonotype was seen ten or more times. The chain joins TRBV5-1 to TRBJ2-4; D may be TRBD2 (6 bases). Per germline, CDR1 SGHRS and CDR2 YFSETQ. Trimming removed 5 bases from V and 7 bases from J, with 19 bases in between. The CDR3 loop spans 15 amino acids. CDR3 sequence (DNA): TGCGCCAGCAGGGAGGGTGGCATCTCAAAGAACATTCAGTACTTC. Its translation: CASREGGISKNIQYF. Full variable domain (missing parts from reference TRBV5-1 and TRBJ2-4): KAGVTQTPRYLIKTRGQQVTLSCSPISGHRSVSWYQQTPGQGLQFLFEYFSETQRNKGNFPGRFSGRQFSNSRSEMNVSTLELGDSALYLCASREGGISKNIQYFGAGTRLSVL.

Many counts were recorded for this clonotype. The chain joins TRBV7-2 to TRBJ2-1; 16 nucleotides agree with TRBD2. Unmatched junction bases numbered 13, after V lost 5 bases and J lost 9 bases. Germline CDR1 SGHTA, CDR2 FQGNSA. CDR3 length: 18 amino acids. The CDR3 loop is CASSLSGTSGGAVFEQFF. CDR3 in DNA: TGTGCCAGCAGCCTATCTGGGACTAGCGGGGGGGCCGTCTTTGAGCAGTTCTTC.

This clonotype occurred many times. The J gene is TRBJ2-1, the V gene TRBV6-2 or TRBV6-3; tentative D call: TRBD1 (5 bases). Trimming took 6 bases from V and 5 from J, leaving 17 bases between them. This CDR3 contains 15 residues. Per germline, CDR1 MNHEY and CDR2 SVGEGT. CDR3 coding DNA: TGTGCCAGCAGAACCCAGGGAAATAGAAACAATGAGCAGTTCTTC. Protein product: CASRTQGNRNNEQFF.

On this clonotype itself: Given a much more abundant clone one base away, this may be a read error. The genes are TRBV14 and TRBJ2-7, with D perhaps TRBD1 or TRBD2 (5 bases each). In germline, CDR1 is SGHDN, CDR2 FVKESK. The CDR3 is 17 amino acids. V was shortened by 4 bases and J by 7 bases, with 26 bases between the two germline ends. CDR3 nucleotides: TGTGCCAGCAGCCCGGTTAGGAAGGCGTGGGGGTACAATGAGCAGTACTTC. Its translation: CASSPVRKAWGYNEQYF.

This clonotype was found a few times. V and J are TRBV2 and TRBJ2-5; D may be TRBD1 (6 bases). The ends were cut back, 4 bases at V and 0 bases at J, with 9 bases in the middle. Per the germline V gene, CDR1 is SNHLY and CDR2 is FYNNEI. The CDR3 length is 14 residues. CDR3 nucleotide sequence: TGTGCCAGCAGTGCTAACAGGGACCAAGAGACCCAGTACTTC. Protein sequence: CASSANRDQETQYF.

This clonotype has just a few counts. The chain couples TRBV2 to TRBJ2-5, with a tentative D call TRBD2 (7 bases). The CDR3 runs 11 residues. CDR1 is SNHLY, CDR2 FYNNEI, per germline. CDR3 region: CAGGDQETQYF. The CDR3, as DNA: TGTGCAGGGGGGGATCAAGAGACCCAGTACTTC.

This clonotype was seen only once. The chain links TRBV12-3 or TRBV12-4 to TRBJ2-5, with TRBD2 matching 14 bases. The CDR3 loop spans 16 amino acids. V trimming: 5 bases; J trimming: 4 bases; junction bases outside the gene matches: 6. The CDR3 DNA reads as TGTGCCAGCAGTCGCAGACTAGCGGGGGGGGGAGAGACCCAGTACTTC. Its protein product is CASSRRLAGGGETQYF.

This clonotype was seen ten or more times. The V and J genes are TRBV20-1 and TRBJ2-3; 11 bases agree with TRBD1. The length of the CDR3 is 15 residues. Looked up from germline, CDR1 is DFQATT and CDR2 is SNEGSKA (reference sequence). V gave up 5 bases and J gave up 7 bases; unmatched junction bases: 11. CDR3 region: CSAPDIRDRGYTQYF. Here the CDR3 DNA reads TGCAGTGCTCCAGACATCCGGGACAGGGGGTATACGCAGTATTTT.

This chain links TRBV29-1 with TRBJ2-1; 10 positions match TRBD1. The end of the DNA is better explained by TRBJ2-7, so the J call may be wrong. The CDR3 spans 14 residues. Germline V gene data show CDR1 as SQVTM and CDR2 as ANQGSEA. This CDR3 is CSVSLTGGGGEQYF. CDR3 nucleotides: TGCAGCGTTTCGTTGACAGGGGGCGGCGGCGAGCAGTACTTC.

A word on this clonotype: This may come from a read error, since a much larger clone is one base off. The rearrangement links TRBV20-1 to TRBJ1-2, with D possibly matching TRBD1 (5 bases). This CDR3 is built from 14 residues. Per the germline V gene, CDR1 is DFQATT and CDR2 is SNEGSKA (reference sequence). CDR3 protein: CSAWYGAGSYDYTF. For the CDR3, the DNA is TGCAGTGCGTGGTATGGGGCCGGTAGCTATGACTACACCTTC.

This clonotype was seen repeatedly, ten times or more. This chain links TRBV3-1 with TRBJ2-1; D is uncertain. Germline V gene sequence: CDR1 LGHDT, CDR2 YNNKEL (reference sequence). The CDR3 spans 15 residues. V was trimmed by 4 bases and J by 4 bases, leaving 14 bases between them. The CDR3 DNA reads TGTGCCAGCAGCCTCGGAAGGTCGCGATACAATGAGCAGTTCTTC. As protein: CASSLGRSRYNEQFF.

On this clonotype itself: Possible read error: a much larger clone is one base away. The rearrangement uses TRBV10-3 and TRBJ2-1, with 8 bases lining up with TRBD2. This CDR3 has 16 residues. The germline V gene has CDR1 ENHRY and CDR2 SYGVKD. CDR3 DNA: TGTACCATCAGTGATCAAAGCGGGAGTTCCTACAATGAGCAGTTCTTC. This sequence encodes CTISDQSGSSYNEQFF.

With regard to this clonotype: This may come from a read error, since a much larger clone is one base off. This sequence joins TRBV6-5 and TRBJ2-5; 11 positions match TRBD2. The CDR3 runs 16 residues. After removal of 3 bases from V and 11 bases from J, the junction contained 14 bases not matched to a gene. Per germline, CDR1 MNHEY and CDR2 SVGAGI. The CDR3 region is CASSYEGTSGYNEQYF. The DNA for the CDR3 is TGTGCCAGCAGTTATGAGGGGACTAGCGGCTACAATGAGCAGTACTTC.

Details on this clonotype: This may come from a read error, since a much larger clone is one base off. V gene TRBV14 combines with J gene TRBJ2-7; 15 bases line up with TRBD2. V shed 4 bases, J shed 7 bases, and the junction held 8 bases outside the gene matches. The CDR3 has 16 amino acids. The germline V gene has CDR1 SGHDN and CDR2 FVKESK. As DNA, the CDR3 is TGTGCCAGCAGCCGGACTAGCGGGGGGGCCGGGAATGAGCAGTACTTC. Translation: CASSRTSGGAGNEQYF.

This chain links TRBV6-5 with TRBJ1-2; D might be TRBD1 (5 bases). V lost 0 bases, J lost 6 bases, and 8 bases lay in between. CDR3 size: 13 residues. Germline loops: CDR1 MNHEY, CDR2 SVGAGI. CDR3 DNA: TGTGCCAGCAGTTACTCGGGACCAGATGGCTACACCTTC. This gives the protein CASSYSGPDGYTF.

This chain joins TRBV10-2 and TRBJ2-3; TRBD2 aligns across 7 bases. The CDR3 has 16 amino acids. The J segment lost 5 bases and the V segment lost 1 base, leaving 9 bases of the junction unmatched. Germline CDR1 is WSHSY and CDR2 is SAAADI. CDR3 residues: CASSEWRAGVRDTQYF. In nucleotides, the CDR3 is TGCGCCAGCAGTGAGTGGAGGGCGGGGGTCAGAGATACGCAGTATTTT.

This chain joins TRBV7-8 and TRBJ2-2; possible D gene TRBD2, 5 bases. The germline V gene has CDR1 SGHVS and CDR2 FQNEAQ. The CDR3 has 16 residues. V lost 1 base and J 1 base, leaving 10 bases between the germline ends. Here the CDR3 reads CASSLDERENTGELFF. The DNA for the CDR3 is TGTGCCAGCAGCTTAGATGAGAGGGAGAACACCGGGGAGCTGTTTTTT.

This clonotype was seen a handful of times. A much larger clone is a single base away; this may be a read error. The chain carries TRBV6-2 or TRBV6-3 and TRBJ2-3; TRBD1 might be the D (5 bases). With 6 bases removed from V and 7 bases from J, the gap between germline ends came to 20 bases. The CDR3 extends over 15 amino acids. Germline CDR1 is MNHEY and CDR2 is SVGEGT. The CDR3 here is CASRPLGARTNTQYF. CDR3 nucleotides: TGTGCCAGCAGACCCCTAGGGGCAAGAACAAATACGCAGTATTTT.

The rearrangement uses TRBV12-3 or TRBV12-4 and TRBJ2-1; 12 nucleotides match TRBD2. The CDR3 runs to 17 residues. Trimming removed 3 bases from V and 0 bases from J; junction bases left unmatched: 3. CDR3 in DNA: TGTGCCAGCAGTTTTCTAGCGGGAGGGGACTCCTACAATGAGCAGTTCTTC. Encoded protein: CASSFLAGGDSYNEQFF.

This clonotype has only a few counts. This may be a read error, as it is one base from a much larger clone. The chain is built from TRBV12-3 or TRBV12-4 and TRBJ2-7; 7 bases fit TRBD1. The CDR3 loop spans 13 amino acids. CDR3 bases: TGTGCCAGCAGCCCGGGACAGAACTACAAGCAGTACTTC. It is translated as CASSPGQNYKQYF.

As to this clonotype: This may be a read error: a much more frequent sequence differs by one nucleotide. The chain links TRBV12-3 or TRBV12-4 to TRBJ2-1; the D is unclear. Judging by the DNA end, TRBJ2-7 fits better; the J call may be wrong. This CDR3 spans 14 amino acids. In nucleotides, the CDR3 is TGTGCCAGCAGTTTAAAGGCGGCCTACAATGAGCAGTACTTC. Residues: CASSLKAAYNEQYF.

In its sample, this clonotype was seen many times. The chain links TRBV6-2 or TRBV6-3 to TRBJ2-5; D might be TRBD1 (6 bases). This CDR3 comprises 14 residues. The germline V gene encodes CDR1 MNHEY and CDR2 SVGEGT. Trimming pared 2 bases from V and 7 bases from J, leaving 14 bases between. CDR3 DNA: TGTGCCAGCAGTTACAGCGACAGGTTTGGGACCCAGTACTTC. This codes for CASSYSDRFGTQYF.

This clonotype was seen only a few times. A read error may explain this, as a much larger clone is one base away. The chain uses TRBV3-1 and TRBJ2-1; 10 positions agree with TRBD2. The CDR3 totals 15 residues. The V gene's germline CDR1 is LGHDT and CDR2 YNNKEL (reference sequence). The CDR3 region has the DNA TGTGCCAGCAGAATTAGCGGGGGGACGTACAATGGGCAGTTCTTC. The encoded protein is CASRISGGTYNGQFF.